Following are 29 T cell receptor beta chains from one sample sequenced in a study of T-cell reconstitution after alpha-beta-depleted transplantation in children. It was with unique molecular identifiers that the TCRbeta library was prepared. MiXCR was run by TCRdb on the PCR reads, yielding one entry per CDR3 protein. This sample yields approximately 590,000 distinct CDR3 sequences, of which more than 9% are seen a single time; about 4% belongs to the top ten. Sequencing was performed on PBMCs from the stem cell graft donor, taken from the stem cell graft. These receptors originate from a human donor who donated a stem cell graft to a child with acute myeloid leukemia.

This clonotype has a handful of counts. V is TRBV6-1 and J is TRBJ1-6; a weak D match, TRBD1 (5 bases). This CDR3 is 16 amino acids long. Trimming took off 5 bases at V and 7 bases at J, with 18 bases between the two ends. Germline V gene data show CDR1 as MNHNS and CDR2 as SASEGT. CDR3 in amino acids: CASSQTQGVGNSPLHF. CDR3 bases: TGTGCCAGCAGTCAAACCCAGGGAGTCGGCAATTCACCCCTCCACTTT.

This clonotype has a count of ten or more. The chain couples TRBV20-1 to TRBJ2-1; possibly TRBD1 for D (5 bases). The V gene's germline CDR1 is DFQATT and CDR2 SNEGSKA (reference sequence). Deletions cut 5 bases from V and 4 bases from J, with 9 bases between. The CDR3 consists of 12 residues. The CDR3 DNA is TGCAGTGCTCCTAAGGGGTACAATGAGCAGTTCTTC. Its translation is CSAPKGYNEQFF.

In its sample, this clonotype was seen many times. This rearrangement joins TRBV5-1 to TRBJ2-7; 10 nucleotides line up with TRBD2. The length of the CDR3 is 15 residues. Germline V gives CDR1 SGHRS, CDR2 YFSETQ. V was pared by 4 bases and J by 5 bases, with 9 bases of the junction left unmatched. The CDR3 DNA reads TGCGCCAGCAGCATACCGGGACTAGCGCAGCACGAGCAGTACTTC. Protein: CASSIPGLAQHEQYF.

This sequence joins TRBV6-1 and TRBJ2-3, with a possible D match to TRBD2 (6 bases). Deletions cut 6 bases from V and 1 base from J, with 11 bases between. Germline V gene sequence: CDR1 MNHNS, CDR2 SASEGT. The CDR3 length is 14 residues. The CDR3 spells CASRTGLRTDTQYF. In DNA form, the CDR3 reads TGTGCCAGCAGGACGGGACTTCGCACAGATACGCAGTATTTT.

There are many counts of this clonotype. The rearrangement links TRBV7-9 to TRBJ1-2; 8 bases are shared with TRBD1. Germline values: CDR1 SEHNR, CDR2 FQNEAQ (reference sequence). J gave up 7 bases and V 0 bases, and 7 bases lay outside the gene matches. The CDR3 is 15 residues long. The CDR3 reads CASSLAAGGLGGYTF. The CDR3 DNA is TGTGCCAGCAGCTTAGCAGCAGGGGGCTTGGGTGGCTACACCTTC.

The chain couples TRBV6-5 to TRBJ2-5; D might be TRBD2 (5 bases). The CDR3 consists of 15 residues. Trimming shortened V by 3 bases and J by 5 bases, and 16 bases separated the two germline ends. Germline V lookup: CDR1 MNHEY, CDR2 SVGAGI. The CDR3 protein is CASSYRVGGPETQYF. The CDR3 coding sequence is TGTGCCAGCAGTTATCGGGTAGGCGGGCCCGAGACCCAGTACTTC.

There are a few counts of this clonotype. V gene TRBV2 combines with J gene TRBJ2-7; the match to TRBD1 covers 7 bases. This CDR3 is 16 amino acids long. The V gene's germline CDR1 is SNHLY and CDR2 FYNNEI. V shed 4 bases and J 2 bases; nucleotides not matched to a gene: 11. Here the CDR3 DNA reads TGTGCCAGCAGTGCTAGGATGCGGCAGGGGGCCTACGAGCAGTACTTC. Translated, it gives CASSARMRQGAYEQYF.

This clonotype has at least ten counts. The rearrangement joins TRBV5-1 to TRBJ2-2; TRBD2 matches at 8 bases. The CDR3 runs 16 residues. CDR1 SGHRS and CDR2 YFSETQ come from the germline V gene. V lost 3 bases to trimming and J lost 2 bases; unmatched junction nucleotides: 6. The CDR3 protein is CASSSWTSPNTGELFF. The CDR3 bases are TGCGCCAGCAGCTCGTGGACTAGCCCTAACACCGGGGAGCTGTTTTTT.

The rearrangement uses TRBV29-1 and TRBJ2-3; D is perhaps TRBD2 (5 bases). The CDR3 runs 12 residues. The germline gives CDR1 SQVTM, CDR2 ANQGSEA. Written as DNA, the CDR3 is TGCTGCTCAGGAGGTAGCACAGATACGCAGTATTTT. It is translated as CCSGGSTDTQYF.

Ten or more counts support this clonotype. The DNA is left out, because the CDR3 cannot be placed on it with certainty; the CDR3 is given as TCRdb lists it. The chain is built from TRBV29-1 and TRBJ2-5; TRBD2, the table's D call, lacks a check against the DNA. With termini counted, the CDR3 has 11 amino acids. CDR1 and CDR2 from the germline V gene are SQVTM and ANQGSEA. CDR3 sequence: CSVGGGTRWYF.

The chain is built from TRBV5-5 and TRBJ2-5; a possible D gene is TRBD2 (6 bases). The CDR3 loop spans 14 amino acids. The V end was cut by 1 base, the J end by 5 bases, with 12 bases between. Germline CDR1 is SGHKS and CDR2 is YYEKEE (reference sequence). The CDR3 is CASSLLGGTETQYF. The CDR3, as DNA: TGTGCCAGCAGCTTGTTGGGGGGAACGGAGACCCAGTACTTC.

DNA of the CDR3: TGTGCCAGCGCCCAGGCTAGCGGGATCGATGAGCAGTTCTTC. Translating gives CASAQASGIDEQFF. This chain links TRBV12-3 or TRBV12-4 with TRBJ2-1; 9 nucleotides match TRBD2. V lost 8 bases and J lost 8; bases outside the gene matches: 10. The CDR3 totals 14 residues.

This clonotype was seen only a few times. This chain joins TRBV4-3 and TRBJ2-7, with D perhaps TRBD1 or TRBD2 (5 bases each). Trimming took off 0 bases at V and 4 bases at J, with 13 bases between the two ends. Germline V gene data show CDR1 as LGHNA and CDR2 as YSLEER. This CDR3 is built from 15 residues. The CDR3 spells CASSQDRDPRYEQYF. The CDR3 DNA sequence: TGCGCCAGCAGCCAAGATCGGGACCCGAGATACGAGCAGTACTTC.

This clonotype appeared many times. The chain is built from TRBV4-2 and TRBJ2-4; 11 bases line up with TRBD2. With V trimmed by 3 bases and J by 5 bases, 6 bases remained unmatched. The germline V gene encodes CDR1 LGHNA and CDR2 YNFKEQ. This CDR3 is built from 16 residues. The CDR3 DNA reads TGTGCCAGCAGCCAGTCTTTAGCGGGAGGGGAAAACATTCAGTACTTC. Its translation is CASSQSLAGGENIQYF.

This clonotype has only a few counts. The chain carries TRBV5-6 and TRBJ2-7; D is ambiguous. The CDR3 is 15 amino acids. V dropped 0 bases and J dropped 0 bases, with 10 bases sitting between them. Germline loops: CDR1 SGHDT, CDR2 YYEEEE. CDR3 amino acids: CASSLAGLISYEQYF. The CDR3 DNA sequence: TGTGCCAGCAGCTTGGCCGGGCTGATCTCCTACGAGCAGTACTTC.

This clonotype was seen many times. The chain uses TRBV20-1 and TRBJ2-4, with D maybe TRBD2 (6 bases). CDR1 and CDR2 from the germline V gene are DFQATT and SNEGSKA (reference sequence). The CDR3 sequence is 15 residues long. V dropped 6 bases and J dropped 4 bases, with 19 bases sitting between them. CDR3: CSAPAAGRQKNIQYF. The DNA of the CDR3 is TGCAGTGCCCCGGCGGCGGGAAGGCAAAAAAACATTCAGTACTTC.

The J gene is TRBJ1-4, the V gene TRBV7-9, with unresolved D. The CDR3 loop spans 15 amino acids. The V end lost 3 bases, the J end lost 7 bases, and 15 bases lay between the germline ends. From germline, CDR1 is SEHNR and CDR2 FQNEAQ (reference sequence). In nucleotides, the CDR3 is TGTGCCAGCAGCTTGGCCCAGAGGGTGGGTGAAAAACTGTTTTTT. This codes for CASSLAQRVGEKLFF.

CDR3 DNA: TGTGCCAGCATAACCGGGACAGCGAACACCGGGGAGCTGTTTTTT. Its translation is CASITGTANTGELFF. This chain connects TRBV12-3 or TRBV12-4 to TRBJ2-2; 7 nucleotides match TRBD1. This CDR3 region has 15 residues. V shed 7 bases, J shed 0 bases, and the junction held 5 bases outside the gene matches.

The V call is TRBV3-1, the J call TRBJ2-5, with TRBD1 matching 8 bases. The CDR3 length is 15 residues. Germline V gene lookup returns CDR1 LGHDT and CDR2 YNNKEL (reference sequence). Germline trimming cut 4 bases from V and 2 bases from J; bases unmatched to any gene: 6. CDR3 in amino acids: CASSLRTGTQETQYF. CDR3 nucleotide sequence: TGTGCCAGCAGCCTCCGGACAGGGACTCAAGAGACCCAGTACTTC.

This clonotype showed up many times. The chain combines TRBV7-2 with TRBJ1-5, with D perhaps TRBD1 (5 bases). V was cut by 5 bases and J by 4 bases, with 18 bases left in between. CDR1 is SGHTA, CDR2 FQGNSA, per germline. The CDR3 has 16 amino acids. CDR3 bases: TGTGCCAGCAGCCTTTCCGTGACGGGGCGGAATCAGCCCCAGCATTTT. Protein: CASSLSVTGRNQPQHF.

Many counts were recorded for this clonotype. The V and J genes are TRBV12-3 or TRBV12-4 and TRBJ1-5; TRBD1 might be the D (5 bases). V was shortened by 5 bases and J by 1 base, with 9 bases between the two germline ends. This CDR3 has 14 amino acids. The CDR3: CASSRRDSNQPQHF. As DNA, the CDR3 is TGTGCCAGCAGTCGACGGGACAGCAATCAGCCCCAGCATTTT.

This clonotype has at least ten counts. V gene TRBV11-1 combines with J gene TRBJ2-2; D gene uncertain. Trimming removed 4 bases at V and 0 bases at J, with 6 bases between. The germline V gene has CDR1 SGHAT and CDR2 FQDESV (reference sequence). The CDR3 is made up of 14 amino acids. Here the CDR3 reads CASSSSPNTGELFF. The CDR3 nucleotides read TGTGCCAGCAGCTCGTCACCGAACACCGGGGAGCTGTTTTTT.

V usage is TRBV20-1 and J usage is TRBJ2-3; TRBD1 matches 7 bases. The CDR3 runs 15 residues. CDR1 DFQATT and CDR2 SNEGSKA come from the germline V gene (reference sequence). V trimming: 2 bases; J trimming: 2 bases; junction bases outside the gene matches: 7. This chain's CDR3 is CSARRDSPPTDTQYF. CDR3 nucleotide sequence: TGCAGTGCTAGACGGGACAGTCCTCCCACAGATACGCAGTATTTT.

The rearrangement links TRBV6-5 to TRBJ1-4, with no clear D. The CDR3 runs 14 residues. Germline CDR1 is MNHEY and CDR2 is SVGAGI. Trimming left V 2 bases short and J 4 bases short, with 8 bases between. The CDR3 DNA follows: TGTGCCAGCAGTTACCGGGCGGGTAATGAAAAACTGTTTTTT. It codes for CASSYRAGNEKLFF.

The chain employs TRBV11-3 and TRBJ2-3, with D possibly being TRBD2 (7 bases). The V gene's germline CDR1 is SGHNT and CDR2 YENEEA. Trimming cost V 4 bases and J 1 base, with 15 bases left between them. This CDR3 spans 16 amino acids. This CDR3 is CASSSSTGRGTDTQYF. The CDR3, as DNA: TGTGCCAGCAGCTCAAGCACAGGGAGGGGCACAGATACGCAGTATTTT.

The chain recombines TRBV27 with TRBJ2-1, with D possibly TRBD2 on 7 matching bases. The CDR3 is 17 residues long. V lost 6 bases and J 6 bases, leaving 24 bases between the germline ends. Germline CDR1 and CDR2: MNHEY and SMNVEV (reference sequence). The CDR3 region is CASRKGGSGTPSNEQFF. The CDR3 bases are TGTGCCAGCAGAAAAGGGGGAAGCGGGACCCCTTCCAATGAGCAGTTCTTC.

This clonotype was detected a few times. CDR3 nucleotides: TGTGCCAGCAGCTTAGCGGGAAGAACCTCCTACGAGCAGTACTTC. This sequence encodes CASSLAGRTSYEQYF. The chain carries TRBV7-2 and TRBJ2-7; no definite D call. The CDR3 runs 15 residues. V lost 0 bases and J lost 0, with 9 bases in between. Germline values: CDR1 SGHTA, CDR2 FQGNSA. Combining the CDR3 with reference TRBV7-2 and TRBJ2-7 gives the whole variable domain GAGVSQSPSNKVTEKGKDVELRCDPISGHTALYWYRQSLGQGLEFLIYFQGNSAPDKSGLPSDRFSAERTGGSVSTLTIQRTQQEDSAVYLCASSLAGRTSYEQYFGPGTRLTVT.

This clonotype has a count of ten or more. The chain joins TRBV29-1 to TRBJ1-2, with 10 bases matching TRBD1. Germline lookup yields CDR1 SQVTM and CDR2 ANQGSEA. This CDR3 has 14 residues. As DNA, the CDR3 is TGCATCACCTCCGGGACAGGGGAGTTCTATGGCTACACCTTC. Protein: CITSGTGEFYGYTF.

This clonotype was recorded at least ten times. V is TRBV12-3 or TRBV12-4 and J is TRBJ2-1; 9 nucleotides match TRBD2. V was pared by 7 bases and J by 5 bases, with 9 bases of the junction left unmatched. The CDR3 has 15 residues. CDR3 residues: CASTPVGLAHNEQFF. The DNA for the CDR3 is TGTGCCAGCACTCCAGTGGGACTAGCACACAATGAGCAGTTCTTC.